The 31 T cell receptor beta chains reported below all come from one sample, sequenced in a study of cytomegalovirus exposure and HLA in healthy donors. The study ran its PCR with 60 Vbeta and 13 Jbeta primers. Sequenced by immunoSEQ multiplex PCR; TCRdb stores in-frame clones only, minus some. The sample has approximately 77,000 clones, roughly 70% seen once; the top ten hold approximately 4.4%. Sequencing was performed on PBMCs. These receptors were collected from a man between 60 and 75 years old in good health and CMV-seropositive.

As concerns this clone: At one end the junction does not follow the germline gene, possibly because of a read error. This chain joins TRBV2 and TRBJ1-2; perhaps TRBD1 as D (5 bases). CDR1 is SNHLY and CDR2 is FYNNEI in the germline V gene. This CDR3 comprises 11 residues. CDR3 DNA: TGTGCCAGCGCTACAGGTTATGACTACACCTTC. Amino acid sequence: CASATGYDYTF.

With regard to this clone: The junction departs from the called germline gene at one end, perhaps through a read error. The gene calls are TRBV5-1 and TRBJ2-2; 10 nucleotides line up with TRBD1. The CDR3 runs to 15 residues. Looked up from germline, CDR1 is SGHRS and CDR2 is YFSETQ. The CDR3 coding sequence is TGCGCCGGCAGGGACAGGGGCCCTCAGACCGGGGAGCTGTTTTTT. Protein sequence: CAGRDRGPQTGELFF.

The rearrangement uses TRBV28 and TRBJ2-7; D gene ambiguous. Germline CDR1 is MDHEN and CDR2 is SYDVKM. V dropped 2 bases and J dropped 9 bases, with 14 bases sitting between them. CDR3 size: 13 residues. The DNA of the CDR3 is TGTGCCAGCAGTTTAACTGACTTGCCCAGGCAGTACTTC. Translated: CASSLTDLPRQYF.

This clone was seen only a few times. The rearrangement uses TRBV2 and TRBJ2-7; D might be TRBD2 (5 bases). There are 13 residues in the CDR3. Germline CDR1 and CDR2: SNHLY and FYNNEI. V was trimmed by 6 bases and J by 1 base, leaving 10 bases between them. The CDR3 here is CASRRTASYEQYF. The CDR3 nucleotides are TGTGCCAGCAGAAGGACTGCATCCTACGAGCAGTACTTC.

The chain is built from TRBV4-1 and TRBJ2-7; D perhaps matches TRBD2 (5 bases). The V end lost 0 bases, the J end lost 1 base, and 16 bases lay between the germline ends. Germline CDR1 and CDR2: MGHRA and YSYEKL. The CDR3 sequence is 17 residues long. CDR3 DNA sequence: TGCGCCAGCAGCCAAGACCGTTTAACGCCGGGGTCCTACGAGCAGTACTTC. The encoded protein is CASSQDRLTPGSYEQYF.

The chain joins TRBV4-3 to TRBJ2-1; weak D call: TRBD2 (6 bases). Germline CDR1 and CDR2: LGHNA and YSLEER. The CDR3 runs to 15 residues. The V end lost 3 bases, the J end lost 7 bases, and 16 bases lay between the germline ends. This CDR3 is CASSQGLTLGNEQFF. The DNA for the CDR3 is TGCGCCAGCAGCCAGGGACTGACCTTAGGAAATGAGCAGTTCTTC.

The CDR3 loop is CASSLSGGDYNEQFF. In nucleotides, the CDR3 is TGTGCCAGCAGTCTGAGCGGGGGGGACTACAATGAGCAGTTCTTC. The J gene is TRBJ2-1, the V gene TRBV6-6; 10 bases line up with TRBD2. CDR3 length: 15 amino acids. With V trimmed by 5 bases and J by 3 bases, 4 bases remained unmatched. Germline-derived CDR1 and CDR2 are MNHNY and SVGAGI (reference sequence).

This clone has only one observation. One end of the junction does not line up with germline, which may come from a read error. This chain uses TRBV27 with TRBJ2-2, with D possibly matching TRBD1 (6 bases). This CDR3 spans 15 amino acids. Germline assignment: CDR1 MNHEY and CDR2 SMNVEV (reference sequence). CDR3 in DNA: TGTACCAGCAGTCCGACAGGAGTTAACACCGGGGAGCTGTTTTTT. Translated, it gives CTSSPTGVNTGELFF.

This rearrangement joins TRBV5-1 to TRBJ2-1; 10 bases agree with TRBD1. CDR1 and CDR2 from the germline V gene are SGHRS and YFSETQ. With 0 bases clipped from V and 0 bases from J, the junction kept 9 bases outside the gene matches. This CDR3 has 19 residues. The CDR3 DNA sequence: TGCGCCAGCAGCTTGGAGGGGACAGGGGTTTATAGCTCCTACAATGAGCAGTTCTTC. Translated, it gives CASSLEGTGVYSSYNEQFF.

The J gene is TRBJ2-3, the V gene TRBV10-2, with a tentative D call TRBD2 (7 bases). V was clipped by 2 bases and J by 10 bases, with 22 bases between them. This CDR3 is 16 amino acids long. Germline CDR1 WSHSY, CDR2 SAAADI. CDR3 residues: CASSEIGGARVMAQYF. In DNA, the CDR3 is TGCGCCAGCAGTGAGATAGGGGGGGCGAGAGTTATGGCGCAGTATTTT.

V gene TRBV6-1 combines with J gene TRBJ1-2; D gene unclear. This CDR3 has 11 residues. CDR1 is MNHNS, CDR2 SASEGT, per germline. The DNA of the CDR3 is TGTGGGGCAGAAGCTAACTATGGCTACACCTTC. This translates into CGAEANYGYTF.

The chain is built from TRBV19 and TRBJ1-6, with D tentatively TRBD1 (5 bases). This CDR3 has 16 amino acids. The V gene's germline CDR1 is LNHDA and CDR2 SQIVND (reference sequence). Trimming pared 2 bases from V and 9 bases from J, leaving 17 bases between. As DNA, the CDR3 is TGTGCCAGTAGTATAAAAGGGACTACTGGGGGTTCACCCCTCCACTTT. It specifies CASSIKGTTGGSPLHF.

This clone was observed a handful of times. The V gene is TRBV10-1, the J gene TRBJ2-7, with TRBD1 matching over 7 bases. Germline CDR1 and CDR2: WNHNN and SYGVQD (reference sequence). CDR3 length: 14 residues. Losses at the gene ends were 3 bases for V and 4 bases for J; bases not matched to a gene: 6. The CDR3: CASSDWGQPYEQYF. CDR3 nucleotides: TGCGCCAGCAGTGACTGGGGACAGCCATACGAGCAGTACTTC.

This rearrangement joins TRBV5-1 to TRBJ2-5; 9 bases agree with TRBD1. Germline trimming cut 0 bases from V and 5 bases from J; bases unmatched to any gene: 2. Per germline, CDR1 SGHRS and CDR2 YFSETQ. The CDR3 runs to 14 residues. In nucleotides, the CDR3 is TGCGCCAGCAGCTTGGGGGGACAGGGTGAGACCCAGTACTTC. As protein: CASSLGGQGETQYF.

This chain links TRBV27 with TRBJ2-7; a weak D match, TRBD1 (5 bases). The CDR3 has 14 residues. Trimming pared 6 bases from V and 2 bases from J, leaving 14 bases between. Germline assignment: CDR1 MNHEY and CDR2 SMNVEV (reference sequence). Here the CDR3 reads CASSLWQGTYEQYF. In nucleotides, the CDR3 is TGTGCCAGCAGCTTGTGGCAGGGTACCTACGAGCAGTACTTC.

The V gene is TRBV6-1, the J gene TRBJ1-1; D may be TRBD1 (6 bases). This CDR3 spans 13 amino acids. Trimming took 5 bases from V and 5 from J, leaving 12 bases between them. The germline CDR1 and CDR2 sequences are MNHNS and SASEGT. The CDR3 DNA is TGTGCCAGCAGTCACAGGGAGTTAACTGAAGCTTTCTTT. This translates into CASSHRELTEAFF.

This clone was counted a few times. The V and J genes are TRBV6-5 and TRBJ2-3, with 7 bases lining up with TRBD1. The CDR3 extends over 14 amino acids. Germline V CDR1 and CDR2: MNHEY, SVGAGI. V was pared by 6 bases and J by 2 bases, with 5 bases of the junction left unmatched. Here the CDR3 reads CASSPGQITDTQYF. CDR3 coding DNA: TGTGCCAGCAGCCCGGGACAGATCACAGATACGCAGTATTTT.

The V gene is TRBV7-3, the J gene TRBJ2-7, with TRBD1 matching over 7 bases. The length of the CDR3 is 14 residues. Germline trimming cut 6 bases from V and 0 bases from J; bases unmatched to any gene: 5. The germline gives CDR1 SGHTA, CDR2 FQGTGA. This chain's CDR3 is CASSFTGDSYEQYF. CDR3 sequence (DNA): TGTGCCAGCAGTTTTACAGGGGACTCCTACGAGCAGTACTTC.

This chain connects TRBV4-2 to TRBJ2-7; 10 bases match TRBD2. Trimming removed 0 bases from V and 0 bases from J; junction bases left unmatched: 8. Germline CDR1 is LGHNA and CDR2 is YNFKEQ. The length of the CDR3 is 18 residues. The CDR3 reads CASSQEARLAGPSYEQYF. Here the CDR3 DNA reads TGTGCCAGCAGCCAAGAAGCCAGACTAGCGGGCCCCTCCTACGAGCAGTACTTC.

The chain links TRBV7-6 to TRBJ2-3; tentatively, D is TRBD2 (5 bases). CDR1 SGHVS and CDR2 FNYEAQ come from the germline V gene. The CDR3 contains 14 residues. The V gene lost 5 bases and the J gene lost 2 bases, with 11 bases spanning the gap. CDR3 protein: CASSPAGITDTQYF. For the CDR3, the DNA is TGTGCCAGCAGCCCAGCCGGGATCACAGATACGCAGTATTTT.

This chain joins TRBV21-1 and TRBJ2-3; TRBD2, the D gene given by the table, was not confirmed from the DNA. TRBV21-1 is a listed pseudogene. CDR3 length: 17 residues. In DNA form, the CDR3 reads TGTGCCAGCAGCGATTTTCCGACTAGCGGGAGGGGAGATACGCAGTATTTT. It yields the protein CASSDFPTSGRGDTQYF.

The rearrangement uses TRBV6-1 and TRBJ2-2; a weak D match, TRBD2 (5 bases). The CDR3 covers 12 residues. Germline lookup yields CDR1 MNHNS and CDR2 SASEGT. Between the trimmed V and J ends, which lost 6 bases and 6 bases, there was a span of 8 bases. CDR3 sequence (DNA): TGTGCCAGCAGGGCCGGGGCCGGGGAGCTGTTTTTT. It yields the protein CASRAGAGELFF.

Concerning this clone itself: This sample also contains other DNA sequences that code for the same CDR3. The chain recombines TRBV11-2 with TRBJ1-5; D unclear. CDR1 and CDR2 (germline): SGHAT, FQNNGV. V lost 4 bases and J lost 0, with 4 bases in between. This CDR3 comprises 13 residues. The DNA for the CDR3 is TGTGCCAGCAGCTCAAATAGCAATCAGCCCCAGCATTTT. Translating it yields CASSSNSNQPQHF.

The V and J genes are TRBV11-2 and TRBJ2-3; D may be TRBD1 (5 bases). Trimming cost V 5 bases and J 1 base, with 13 bases left between them. The germline gives CDR1 SGHAT, CDR2 FQNNGV. The CDR3 consists of 15 residues. The DNA for the CDR3 is TGTGCCAGCAGCCTTCAGGGTACCCGCACAGATACGCAGTATTTT. It codes for CASSLQGTRTDTQYF. Full variable domain (rest looked up from reference TRBV11-2 and TRBJ2-3): EAGVAQSPRYKIIEKRQSVAFWCNPISGHATLYWYQQILGQGPKLLIQFQNNGVVDDSQLPKDRFSAERLKGVDSTLKIQPAKLEDSAVYLCASSLQGTRTDTQYFGPGTRLTVL.

The rearrangement links TRBV21-1 to TRBJ1-2; the table names TRBD1, a call not compared with the DNA. TRBV21-1 is flagged as a pseudogene. This CDR3 region has 13 residues. In nucleotides, the CDR3 is TGTGCCAGCAGCACCTCAGGGGCGCATGGCTACACCTTC. Amino acid sequence: CASSTSGAHGYTF.

The gene calls are TRBV7-9 and TRBJ2-5; perhaps TRBD2 as D (6 bases). Trimming removed 5 bases at V and 4 bases at J, with 11 bases between. This CDR3 is built from 13 residues. Germline V lookup: CDR1 SEHNR, CDR2 FQNEAQ (reference sequence). The CDR3 reads CASSRGGIETQYF. The CDR3 nucleotides read TGTGCCAGCAGCCGCGGCGGGATAGAGACCCAGTACTTC.

The CDR3 reads CAISDSLQGSYEQYF. The CDR3 DNA sequence: TGTGCCATCAGTGACTCTTTACAGGGATCCTACGAGCAGTACTTC. V is TRBV10-3 and J is TRBJ2-7; D is perhaps TRBD1 (6 bases). Trimming shortened V by 3 bases and J by 1 base, and 13 bases separated the two germline ends. The CDR3 is 15 amino acids. CDR1 is ENHRY and CDR2 is SYGVKD in the germline V gene.

The rearrangement uses TRBV10-3 and TRBJ2-7; 7 positions agree with TRBD1. The CDR3 is 14 residues long. The germline V gene has CDR1 ENHRY and CDR2 SYGVKD. Losses at the gene ends were 5 bases for V and 5 bases for J; bases not matched to a gene: 9. The CDR3 nucleotides read TGTGCCATCAGTCCAACAGGGGCCGACCACGAGCAGTACTTC. Translating gives CAISPTGADHEQYF.

The chain recombines TRBV5-6 with TRBJ1-2; D remains unclear. Germline V gives CDR1 SGHDT, CDR2 YYEEEE. The V and J ends lost 3 bases and 5 bases respectively, with 17 bases between them. There are 15 residues in the CDR3. CDR3 loop: CASSSLGGAEYGYTF. DNA of the CDR3: TGTGCCAGCAGCTCCCTGGGCGGAGCGGAATATGGCTACACCTTC.

This clone was found once. The rearrangement links TRBV2 to TRBJ2-7, with 9 bases aligning to TRBD1. Germline-derived CDR1 and CDR2 are SNHLY and FYNNEI. Trimming at V came to 1 base and at J to 5 bases, leaving 9 bases not matched to a gene. The CDR3 extends over 16 amino acids. The CDR3 region has the DNA TGTGCCAGCAGTGAAGAAGTAGGACAGGGGATCGACGAGCAGTACTTC. Amino acids: CASSEEVGQGIDEQYF. Full variable domain (rest looked up from reference TRBV2 and TRBJ2-7): EPEVTQTPSHQVTQMGQEVILRCVPISNHLYFYWYRQILGQKVEFLVSFYNNEISEKSEIFDDQFSVERPDGSNFTLKIRSTKLEDSAMYFCASSEEVGQGIDEQYFGPGTRLTVT.

The chain recombines TRBV7-8 with TRBJ2-1; D perhaps matches TRBD2 (6 bases). The CDR3 runs 12 residues. V lost 0 bases to trimming and J lost 15 bases, with 12 bases between them. CDR1 is SGHVS, CDR2 FQNEAQ, per germline. Here the CDR3 reads CASSLAGGSVFF. The CDR3 coding sequence is TGTGCCAGCAGCTTAGCGGGGGGATCGGTGTTCTTC.